These 28 T cell receptor beta chains share one sample of origin, sequenced in a study of tissue T cells after allogeneic stem cell transplantation. Produced via immunoSEQ multiplex PCR; TCRdb's table is partial and in-frame only. The sample has 7,500 to 10,000 clones; approximately 47% are singletons. As to time point: mouse harvest day 7 after allogeneic transplant. Mouse grafts combined 10^7 T-cell-depleted bone marrow cells with 10^6 splenic CD5+ T cells. Sequences were obtained from gut tissue. Every receptor here comes from a female BALB/c mouse given C57BL/6 T cells with graft-versus-host disease after an allogeneic hematopoietic cell transplant.

With respect to this clone: Gene names denote mouse genes. The CDR3 bases that were read are TGTGCCAGCAGCTTAGCGGGGGGGTCTGGTGCAGAAACGCTGTAT. This codes for CASSLAGGSGAETLY. The entire CDR3 protein reads CASSLAGGSGAETLYF. The chain recombines TRBV4 with TRBJ2-3; 7 bases align to TRBD2. The read gets to within 1 residue of the CDR3 end, and the germline J gene fills in the rest. V was pared by 4 bases and J by 1 base, with 8 bases of the junction left unmatched. This CDR3 spans 16 amino acids. Germline CDR1 LGHDT, CDR2 YNNKQL (reference sequence).

In the case of this clone: These gene names are mouse names. The CDR3 goes on 1 residue after the read ends, and that part is filled in from the germline J gene. The gene calls are TRBV26 and TRBJ2-1; a weak D match, TRBD1 (6 bases). The germline CDR1 and CDR2 sequences are KGHPV and FQNQEV (reference sequence). Trimming shortened V by 4 bases and J by 1 base, and 8 bases separated the two germline ends. CDR3 length: 14 residues. Partial CDR3 DNA: TGTGCCAGCAGTCGGCAGGGGAACTATGCTGAGCAGTTC. Amino acid sequence: CASSRQGNYAEQF. The whole CDR3 is CASSRQGNYAEQFF.

As to this clone: Mouse gene names and germline throughout. The observed sequence ends 1 residue before the CDR3 terminus, with the missing tail filled in from the germline J gene. This chain uses TRBV23 with TRBJ2-7; the table's D gene call, TRBD2, was not cross checked with the DNA. Germline V CDR1 and CDR2: KGHTA, FQNQQP. The CDR3 length is 13 residues. The CDR3 sequence is CSSRDWGSYEQYF. CDR3 DNA, as far as it was read: TGCTCCAGCAGGGACTGGGGGTCCTATGAACAGTAC.

Regarding this clone: The genes are named according to mouse. The CDR3 end lies 1 residue beyond the end of the read and is filled in from the germline J gene. The rearrangement joins TRBV15 to TRBJ2-1; either TRBD1 or TRBD2 may fit D (6 bases each). CDR3 size: 14 residues. Per the germline V gene, CDR1 is SGHND and CDR2 is FRSKSL. Trimming removed 3 bases from V and 4 bases from J, with 10 bases in between. The CDR3 spells CASSFGGAYAEQFF. The covered CDR3 bases are TGTGCCAGCAGTTTCGGGGGCGCTTATGCTGAGCAGTTC.

About this clone itself: Gene names and germline refer to mouse. The read stops 1 residue short of the end of the CDR3; the missing end is completed from the germline J gene. The chain employs TRBV1 and TRBJ2-7; the match to TRBD1 covers 12 bases. In germline, CDR1 is NSQYPW, CDR2 LRSPGD (reference sequence). The CDR3 consists of 14 residues. V trimming: 2 bases; J trimming: 7 bases; junction bases outside the gene matches: 3. CDR3 protein: CTCSARDRGREQYF. Incomplete CDR3 DNA: TGCACCTGCAGTGCAAGGGACAGGGGGCGAGAACAGTAC. The full variable domain, completed using reference TRBV1 and TRBJ2-7, is VTLLEQNPRWRLVPRGQAVNLRCILKNSQYPWMSWYQQDLQKQLQWLFTLRSPGDKEVKSLPGADYLATRVTDTELRLQVANMSQGRTLYCTCSARDRGREQYFGPGTRLTVL.

This clone is medium-sized. Gene names follow the mouse nomenclature. The read terminates 1 residue before the CDR3 end, so the remaining end is supplied by the germline J gene. The chain carries TRBV31 and TRBJ2-7; D gene ambiguous. Per germline, CDR1 GKSSPN and CDR2 SITVG. V was cut by 0 bases and J by 3 bases, with 3 bases left in between. The CDR3 sequence is 11 residues long. The CDR3 here is CAWSLDYEQYF. Incomplete CDR3 DNA: TGTGCCTGGAGTCTGGACTATGAACAGTAC.

Details on this clone: The gene names here belong to mouse. Read coverage stops 1 residue before the CDR3 terminus; the germline J gene supplies the remainder. The J gene is TRBJ2-5, the V gene TRBV17; 9 bases fit TRBD2. The junction had 4 bases not matched to a gene; V was cut back by 0 bases and J by 6 bases. CDR1 is MNHDT and CDR2 is YYDKIL in the germline V gene. CDR3 length: 15 residues. Here the CDR3 reads CASSRELGGGDTQYF. The covered CDR3 bases are TGTGCTAGCAGTAGAGAACTGGGGGGCGGGGACACCCAGTAC.

A word on this clone: Mouse names are used for the genes. The read is 1 residue too short to cover the CDR3 end, so that end is filled in from the germline J gene. The chain joins TRBV26 to TRBJ1-6; D might be TRBD1 (5 bases). TRBJ1-6 falls under the ORF class, with uncertain function. Trimming removed 4 bases at V and 4 bases at J, with 5 bases between. The germline gives CDR1 KGHPV, CDR2 FQNQEV (reference sequence). The CDR3 totals 13 residues. The CDR3 loop is CASSRQYNSPLYF. Partial CDR3 DNA: TGTGCCAGCAGTCGACAGTATAATTCGCCCCTCTAC.

Note on this clone: Mouse gene names apply. Read coverage stops 1 residue before the CDR3 terminus; the germline J gene supplies the remainder. The rearrangement joins TRBV13-1 to TRBJ1-4; no clear D. Trimming removed 0 bases from V and 4 bases from J, with 4 bases in between. CDR1 and CDR2 from the germline V gene are NSHNY and SYGAGN. This CDR3 has 13 residues. The CDR3 spells CASSDANNERLFF. CDR3 DNA, as far as it was read: TGTGCCAGCAGTGATGCAAACAACGAAAGATTATTT.

Concerning this clone: Germline and genes here are mouse. The CDR3 goes on 1 residue after the read ends, and that part is filled in from the germline J gene. The V call is TRBV26, the J call TRBJ2-4; D could derive from TRBD1 or TRBD2 (6 bases each). The CDR3 is made up of 14 amino acids. Germline V gene sequence: CDR1 KGHPV, CDR2 FQNQEV (reference sequence). V was clipped by 2 bases and J by 2 bases, with 8 bases between them. The covered CDR3 bases are TGTGCCAGCAGTCTGACGGGGGCTCAAAACACCTTGTAC. This sequence encodes CASSLTGAQNTLY. The entire CDR3 is CASSLTGAQNTLYF. Using reference TRBV26 and TRBJ2-4 for the parts outside the CDR3, the full variable domain is NSKVIQTPRYLVKGQGQKAKMRCIPEKGHPVVFWYQQNKNNEFKFLINFQNQEVLQQIDMTEKRFSAECPSNSPCSLEIQSSEAGDSALYLCASSLTGAQNTLYFGAGTRLSVL.

For this clone: The genes and germline here are from mouse. The part of the CDR3 DNA that was read is TGTGCCAGCAGCTTTACAGGGTTTAACACAGAAGTCTTC. This encodes CASSFTGFNTEVF. The full-length CDR3 reads as CASSFTGFNTEVFF. This rearrangement joins TRBV3 to TRBJ1-1, with D maybe TRBD1 (6 bases). The read terminates 1 residue ahead of where the CDR3 ends, so the germline J gene completes it. Germline lookup yields CDR1 SNHLY and CDR2 FYNGKV (reference sequence). Trimming removed 3 bases from V and 2 bases from J, with 10 bases in between. The CDR3 covers 14 residues.

As for this clone: Genes and germline are mouse. The read finishes 1 residue shy of the CDR3 end, and the germline J gene is used to complete it. This chain uses TRBV13-3 with TRBJ2-4; D not certain. The CDR3 is 13 amino acids. Germline assignment: CDR1 NNHDY and CDR2 SYVADS. Trimming pared 3 bases from V and 2 bases from J, leaving 7 bases between. CDR3 bases read: TGTGCCAGCAGTGGACAAAATCAAAACACCTTGTAC. It specifies CASSGQNQNTLY. The CDR3 in its entirety is CASSGQNQNTLYF.

This clone showed up just a few times. The gene symbols are mouse symbols. Read coverage stops 1 residue before the CDR3 terminus; the germline J gene supplies the remainder. The chain carries TRBV26 and TRBJ2-7; D is tentatively TRBD1 or TRBD2 (5 bases each). The CDR3 sequence is 13 residues long. The V gene's germline CDR1 is KGHPV and CDR2 FQNQEV (reference sequence). Trimming removed 1 base at V and 4 bases at J, with 8 bases between. CDR3 in amino acids: CASSLFGGYEQYF. The sequenced CDR3 bases are TGTGCCAGCAGTCTGTTCGGGGGTTATGAACAGTAC.

Worth noting for this clone: The genes and germline here are from mouse. The read terminates 1 residue before the CDR3 end, so the remaining end is supplied by the germline J gene. The chain employs TRBV26 and TRBJ1-6; TRBD1 is a possible D gene (6 bases). TRBJ1-6 is an ORF; its function is uncertain. The CDR3 has 13 residues. The germline V and J ends were trimmed by 5 bases and 4 bases, with 6 bases remaining between them. Germline CDR1 and CDR2: KGHPV and FQNQEV (reference sequence). CDR3 bases read: TGTGCCAGCAGTACAGGGTATAATTCGCCCCTCTAC. Translation gives CASSTGYNSPLY. The CDR3 reads in full as CASSTGYNSPLYF.

As regards this clone: The listed genes are named as in mouse. The CDR3 goes on 1 residue after the read ends, and that part is filled in from the germline J gene. The V gene is TRBV1, the J gene TRBJ2-4, with 11 nucleotides matching TRBD2. The CDR3 runs 15 residues. Trimming at V came to 4 bases and at J to 2 bases, leaving 2 bases not matched to a gene. Germline loops: CDR1 NSQYPW, CDR2 LRSPGD (reference sequence). CDR3 sequence: CTCSDWGGAQNTLYF. CDR3 DNA, as far as it was read: TGCACCTGCAGTGACTGGGGGGGCGCTCAAAACACCTTGTAC.

This clone occurred a few times. Each gene name is a mouse one. The read terminates 1 residue before the CDR3 end, so the remaining end is supplied by the germline J gene. The chain uses TRBV15 and TRBJ2-1; no clear D gene. V lost 0 bases to trimming and J lost 7 bases, with 7 bases between them. The CDR3 covers 13 residues. Germline V CDR1 and CDR2: SGHND, FRSKSL. This chain's CDR3 is CASSLAGGAEQFF. The DNA read from the CDR3 is TGTGCCAGCAGTTTAGCTGGAGGGGCTGAGCAGTTC.

In the case of this clone: Each gene name is a mouse one. The CDR3 extends 1 residue past the end of the read, so its final part is completed from the germline J gene. The chain has TRBV12-2 and TRBJ2-7, with D tentatively TRBD1 or TRBD2 (6 bases each). The CDR3 has 14 amino acids. V was shortened by 4 bases and J by 4 bases, with 16 bases between the two germline ends. CDR1 and CDR2 from the germline V gene are SGHLS and HYDKME. CDR3 protein: CASSAGTRGYEQYF. CDR3 DNA, as far as it was read: TGTGCCAGCTCAGCCGGGACTAGGGGGTATGAACAGTAC.

In regard to this clone: Genes and germline are mouse. Read coverage stops 1 residue before the CDR3 terminus; the germline J gene supplies the remainder. This chain connects TRBV26 to TRBJ1-2; 7 bases are shared with TRBD1. Germline CDR1 is KGHPV and CDR2 is FQNQEV (reference sequence). Trimming removed 4 bases from V and 0 bases from J; junction bases left unmatched: 2. The CDR3 sequence is 14 residues long. CDR3 loop: CASSRTGANSDYTF. The CDR3 DNA, read in part, is TGTGCCAGCAGTCGGACAGGAGCAAACTCCGACTACACC.

On this clone: The gene symbols are mouse symbols. The sequence runs out 1 residue before the end of the CDR3; the remainder is reconstructed from the germline J gene. The V and J genes are TRBV15 and TRBJ2-5; 8 bases match TRBD2. J was trimmed by 5 bases and V by 6 bases; bases with no gene match: 4. The length of the CDR3 is 13 residues. CDR1 is SGHND, CDR2 FRSKSL, per germline. The CDR3 DNA, read in part, is TGTGCCAGCAGCCCTACTGGGGGAGACACCCAGTAC. Protein sequence: CASSPTGGDTQY. The whole CDR3 protein is CASSPTGGDTQYF.

This clone was picked up a small number of times. Gene names are the mouse ones. Coverage ceases 1 residue before the CDR3 finishes, and the germline J gene fills in the end. The chain carries TRBV12-1 and TRBJ2-7, with TRBD2 matching 11 bases. V was pared by 4 bases and J by 0 bases, with 4 bases of the junction left unmatched. The length of the CDR3 is 15 residues. The germline CDR1 and CDR2 sequences are SGHSN and HYEKVE. CDR3 sequence reads: CASSTDWGGSYEQYF. The part of the CDR3 DNA that was read is TGTGCCAGCTCCACTGACTGGGGGGGCTCCTATGAACAGTAC.

With respect to this clone: Gene names and germline match the mouse. The read halts 1 residue ahead of the CDR3 end, with the missing end drawn from the germline J gene. This chain connects TRBV23 to TRBJ2-7; the table names TRBD2, a call not compared with the DNA. CDR3 length: 12 residues. The germline gives CDR1 KGHTA, CDR2 FQNQQP. Incomplete CDR3 DNA: TGCTCCAGCAGTCTACTGGGATATGAACAGTAC. Protein sequence: CSSSLLGYEQY. The full-length CDR3 reads as CSSSLLGYEQYF.

By sample share, this clone is medium-sized. The genes and germline here are from mouse. With the read ending 1 residue before the CDR3 end, the germline J gene is used to fill in that end. The chain is built from TRBV19 and TRBJ2-2; D gene uncertain. This CDR3 is 14 amino acids long. Germline-derived CDR1 and CDR2 are FNHDT and SITEND (reference sequence). Trimming took 2 bases from V and 0 from J, leaving 5 bases between them. Partial CDR3 DNA: TGTGCCAGCAGTATCAGAGCAAACACCGGGCAGCTCTAC. This encodes CASSIRANTGQLY. The full-length CDR3 reads as CASSIRANTGQLYF.

On this clone itself: Genes and germline come from the mouse. The read falls 1 residue short of the CDR3 end, and the missing part is taken from the germline J gene. The chain links TRBV5 to TRBJ2-3; perhaps D is TRBD1 or TRBD2 (5 bases each). V was clipped by 1 base and J by 0 bases, with 5 bases between them. Germline V gene data show CDR1 as LGHNA and CDR2 as YNLKQL (reference sequence). CDR3 size: 14 residues. CDR3: CASSQGGSAETLYF. The part of the CDR3 DNA that was read is TGTGCCAGCAGCCAAGGGGGGAGTGCAGAAACGCTGTAT.

In the case of this clone: The listed genes are named as in mouse. The read comes to an end 1 residue before the CDR3 does, leaving the germline J gene to fill in the end. The rearrangement uses TRBV15 and TRBJ2-7; TRBD2 aligns across 7 bases. V trimming: 4 bases; J trimming: 4 bases; junction bases outside the gene matches: 1. Germline V CDR1 and CDR2: SGHND, FRSKSL. The CDR3 totals 12 residues. Incomplete CDR3 DNA: TGTGCCAGCAGTTGGGGGGGGTATGAACAGTAC. Amino acid sequence: CASSWGGYEQY. The entire CDR3 protein is CASSWGGYEQYF.

To note about this clone: The genes are named according to mouse. The CDR3 goes on 1 residue after the read ends, and that part is filled in from the germline J gene. The chain has TRBV29 and TRBJ2-7, with D possibly being TRBD1 (6 bases). The length of the CDR3 is 12 residues. V lost 8 bases, J lost 4 bases, and 12 bases lay in between. The V gene's germline CDR1 is MSHET and CDR2 SYDVDS. The CDR3 reads CASGRDNYEQYF. The CDR3 bases that were read are TGTGCTAGCGGTCGGGACAATTATGAACAGTAC.

Concerning this clone: These gene names are mouse names. The read stops 1 residue short of the end of the CDR3; the missing end is completed from the germline J gene. V and J are TRBV26 and TRBJ2-1; 7 bases align to TRBD1. Germline V lookup: CDR1 KGHPV, CDR2 FQNQEV (reference sequence). V gave up 4 bases and J gave up 3 bases; unmatched junction bases: 3. The CDR3 covers 14 residues. The covered CDR3 bases are TGTGCCAGCAGTCCCGGGACAGTCTATGCTGAGCAGTTC. Protein sequence: CASSPGTVYAEQF. The whole CDR3 reads CASSPGTVYAEQFF. The full variable domain, its missing parts supplied by reference TRBV26 and TRBJ2-1, is NSKVIQTPRYLVKGQGQKAKMRCIPEKGHPVVFWYQQNKNNEFKFLINFQNQEVLQQIDMTEKRFSAECPSNSPCSLEIQSSEAGDSALYLCASSPGTVYAEQFFGPGTRLTVL.

This clone was detected only a few times. These gene names are mouse names. The observed sequence ends 1 residue before the CDR3 terminus, with the missing tail filled in from the germline J gene. The chain has TRBV14 and TRBJ2-1; unclear D gene. The germline gives CDR1 SGHDT, CDR2 FRDEAV. This CDR3 has 12 amino acids. V gave up 5 bases and J gave up 1 base, with 4 bases separating them. Partial CDR3 DNA: TGTGCCAGCAGACAAAACTATGCTGAGCAGTTC. Translation: CASRQNYAEQF. The entire CDR3 is CASRQNYAEQFF.

A note on this clone: Genes here carry mouse names. The read is 1 residue too short to cover the CDR3 end, so that end is filled in from the germline J gene. Distinct nucleotide sequences in the sample also encode this CDR3. V gene TRBV26 combines with J gene TRBJ2-3, with D maybe TRBD2 (7 bases). CDR3 size: 14 residues. Germline CDR1 reads KGHPV; CDR2 reads FQNQEV (reference sequence). The V end lost 2 bases, the J end lost 3 bases, and 9 bases lay between the germline ends. CDR3 loop: CASSLGGRAETLYF. The sequenced part of the CDR3 DNA is TGTGCCAGCAGTCTGGGGGGGCGGGCAGAAACGCTGTAT.